The 12 T cell receptor beta chains below come from one sample, sequenced in a study of cytomegalovirus exposure and HLA in healthy donors. TCRdb's table, derived via immunoSEQ multiplex PCR, lists solely in-frame clones and lacks some. Among under 65,000 clones listed, roughly 94% were seen once. Sequenced input: PBMCs. The receptors were gathered from a woman younger than 30 in good health and CMV-seropositive.

The genes are TRBV5-6 and TRBJ2-7; 12 bases align to TRBD2. Trimming removed 2 bases from V and 3 bases from J; junction bases left unmatched: 6. From germline, CDR1 is SGHDT and CDR2 YYEEEE. This CDR3 is built from 16 residues. The CDR3 loop is CASSFATSGRFYEQYF. CDR3 sequence (DNA): TGTGCCAGCAGCTTTGCGACTAGCGGGAGATTCTACGAGCAGTACTTC.

The genes are TRBV27 and TRBJ1-5, with a possible D match to TRBD1 (6 bases). This CDR3 has 15 amino acids. Germline V CDR1 and CDR2: MNHEY, SMNVEV (reference sequence). V dropped 6 bases and J dropped 4 bases, with 16 bases sitting between them. CDR3 sequence: CASRAAAGANQPQHF. The DNA for the CDR3 is TGTGCCAGCAGGGCCGCGGCAGGGGCGAATCAGCCCCAGCATTTT.

The chain uses TRBV9 and TRBJ2-7, with TRBD1 matching 8 bases. The V and J ends lost 4 bases and 6 bases, in that order; junction bases with no gene match: 9. There are 14 residues in the CDR3. From germline, CDR1 is SGDLS and CDR2 YYNGEE. Written as DNA, the CDR3 is TGTGCCAGCAGCCTCCGACAGGGGCAAGGCGAGCAGTACTTC. Its protein is CASSLRQGQGEQYF.

V usage is TRBV11-2 and J usage is TRBJ2-1, with 16 bases matching TRBD2. This CDR3 is built from 17 residues. With 5 bases clipped from V and 7 bases from J, the junction kept 8 bases outside the gene matches. The germline gives CDR1 SGHAT, CDR2 FQNNGV. The CDR3 DNA follows: TGTGCCAGCAGCCCAGACCCGGGACTAGCGGGAGGGAATGAGCAGTTCTTC. The encoded protein is CASSPDPGLAGGNEQFF.

The rearrangement links TRBV4-3 to TRBJ2-3; 10 bases agree with TRBD2. Trimming removed 3 bases from V and 8 bases from J; junction bases left unmatched: 5. Per the germline V gene, CDR1 is LGHNA and CDR2 is YSLEER. There are 14 residues in the CDR3. The CDR3 spells CASSQSGGAGTQYF. The CDR3 region has the DNA TGCGCCAGCAGCCAGAGCGGGGGGGCCGGTACGCAGTATTTT.

This clone was recorded once. The chain links TRBV7-9 to TRBJ2-3; TRBD2 aligns across 11 bases. Losses at the gene ends were 1 base for V and 1 base for J; bases not matched to a gene: 4. This CDR3 spans 17 amino acids. Germline CDR1 is SEHNR and CDR2 is FQNEAQ (reference sequence). CDR3 nucleotides: TGTGCCAGCAGCTTAGGAGAGGGACTAGCGGGCACAGATACGCAGTATTTT. Translation gives CASSLGEGLAGTDTQYF.

The chain recombines TRBV15 with TRBJ2-3; 15 nucleotides align to TRBD2. The CDR3 runs 17 residues. Germline V gene lookup returns CDR1 LNHNV and CDR2 YYDKDF (reference sequence). Trimming took 1 base from V and 6 from J; bases not matched to a gene: 5. This CDR3 is CATSRGGTSGRWDTQYF. CDR3 bases: TGTGCCACCAGCAGAGGTGGGACTAGCGGGAGGTGGGATACGCAGTATTTT.

The V call is TRBV19, the J call TRBJ2-2; D perhaps matches TRBD1 (5 bases). The V end lost 4 bases, the J end lost 0 bases, and 6 bases lay between the germline ends. Germline CDR1 and CDR2: LNHDA and SQIVND (reference sequence). This CDR3 region has 14 residues. CDR3 in amino acids: CASSTTANTGELFF. The CDR3 DNA is TGTGCCAGTAGTACGACAGCGAACACCGGGGAGCTGTTTTTT.

This chain uses TRBV25-1 with TRBJ2-3; D ambiguous. V shed 4 bases and J shed 6 bases, with 8 bases lying between them. The germline CDR1 and CDR2 sequences are MGHDK and SYGVNS. This CDR3 has 12 amino acids. In nucleotides, the CDR3 is TGTGCCAGCAGTGTATTGGGCGATACGCAGTATTTT. Translated, it gives CASSVLGDTQYF.

The chain couples TRBV27 to TRBJ1-2, with 10 bases lining up with TRBD1. The trim removed 4 bases at V and 6 bases at J, leaving 2 bases unmatched. The CDR3 spans 13 residues. CDR1 is MNHEY and CDR2 is SMNVEV in the germline V gene (reference sequence). CDR3 in amino acids: CASSWDRGDGYTF. CDR3 nucleotide sequence: TGTGCCAGCAGTTGGGACAGGGGCGATGGCTACACCTTC.

V is TRBV5-1 and J is TRBJ1-2; D gene ambiguous. Germline-derived CDR1 and CDR2 are SGHRS and YFSETQ. V was pared by 0 bases and J by 8 bases, with 17 bases between. The CDR3 is 15 residues long. The CDR3 region is CASSLEPEIVQGYTF. The CDR3 bases are TGCGCCAGCAGCTTGGAACCGGAGATAGTTCAGGGCTACACCTTC.

V usage is TRBV6-5 and J usage is TRBJ2-1; D unclear. This CDR3 has 16 residues. Germline V lookup: CDR1 MNHEY, CDR2 SVGAGI. Trimming cost V 2 bases and J 2 bases, with 13 bases left between them. CDR3 coding DNA: TGTGCCAGCAGTTACGAAATAGCTACTCCCTACAATGAGCAGTTCTTC. This gives the protein CASSYEIATPYNEQFF.